These T cell receptor beta chains were read from a single sample in a study of human versus mouse CDR3 diversity and MHC coevolution. Assay: immunoSEQ multiplex PCR; the TCRdb copy retains only in-frame clones and omits some. The sample has about 81,000 clones; roughly 93% are singletons. What was sequenced was naive CD4+ T cells from blood. The receptors originated from a person aged 30-70 years in good health. Each CDR3 is given with its conserved first and last residue. Fields, in order: V gene, clone size, J gene, D gene, CDR3 DNA, CDR3 protein. The D gene is left open where the match is weak. Size is omitted from some rows. Given values are once, few, many or a class for expanded clones.

>TRBV9|NA|TRBJ2-1|TRBD2
TGTGCCGGCAGCGTAGCTACGGGACTAGCTTTGAAAGAGCAGTTCTTC
CAGSVATGLALKEQFF
>TRBV7-6|NA|TRBJ1-5|NA
TGTGCCAGCAGCTTAGCGAGCCCCAGGGAAGGCAATCAGCCCCAGCATTTT
CASSLASPREGNQPQHF
>TRBV18|once|TRBJ1-1|TRBD1
TGTGCCAGCTCACCTTCGACAGGGTCGCACACTGAAGCTTTCTTT
CASSPSTGSHTEAFF
>TRBV6-1|once|TRBJ2-6|NA
TGTGCCAGCAGTGTACTCGCTCTGGGGGCCAACGTCCTGACTTTC
CASSVLALGANVLTF
>TRBV27|NA|TRBJ1-1|NA
TGTGCCAGCAGTTTTTACAGTAGGGGCCGGACTGAAGCTTTCTTT
CASSFYSRGRTEAFF
>TRBV7-3|NA|TRBJ2-7|TRBD2
TGTGCCAGCAGCTTAAGGGCTAGCGGGAGCTACGAGCAGTACTTC
CASSLRASGSYEQYF
>TRBV28|NA|TRBJ2-3|TRBD2
TGTGCCAGCAGTCTTAGCGGGAGGGCCAACCCGGCAGATACGCAGTATTTT
CASSLSGRANPADTQYF
>TRBV2|NA|TRBJ2-6|TRBD1
TGTGCCAGCAGACGGACAGGGGGCTCTTCCGGGGCCAACGTCCTGACTTTC
CASRRTGGSSGANVLTF
>TRBV9|NA|TRBJ2-2|NA
TGTGCCAGCAGCGTAGAGTTGGGGAGCTCTCGGGGGGCATGGGGCGGGGAGCTGTTTTTT
CASSVELGSSRGAWGGELFF
>TRBV30|NA|TRBJ1-4|NA
TGTGCCTGGAGTTGGCGGGGGGCAGGTGAAAAACTGTTTTTT
CAWSWRGAGEKLFF
>TRBV29-1|NA|TRBJ2-7|NA
TGCAGCGTTGAATGGGGCACCTACGAGCAGTACTTC
CSVEWGTYEQYF
>TRBV7-6|NA|TRBJ1-5|TRBD1
TGTGCCAGCAGTCGCGGACAGGGTAATCAGCCCCAGCATTTT
CASSRGQGNQPQHF
>TRBV19|NA|TRBJ1-2|TRBD1
TGTGCCAGTAGAAGGGGACAGGGGGCGTCTGACTATGGCTACACCTTC
CASRRGQGASDYGYTF
>TRBV11-2|NA|TRBJ2-3|TRBD2
TGTGCCAGCAGCCCCACTCTAGCGGGAGCGGCAGATACGCAGTATTTT
CASSPTLAGAADTQYF
>TRBV19|NA|TRBJ1-4|NA
TGTGCCAGTAGTAAGGCCAGGGGAGACGAAAAACTGTTTTTT
CASSKARGDEKLFF
>TRBV29-1|NA|TRBJ2-2|TRBD1
TGCAGCGTCGGGTCCGGGACAGGGGGGGGCGGGGAGCTGTTTTTT
CSVGSGTGGGGELFF
>TRBV19|few|TRBJ1-1|NA
TGTGCCAGTAGCAGGACTGAAGCTTTCTTT
CASSRTEAFF
>TRBV6-5|NA|TRBJ1-5|NA
TGTGCCAGCAGTTACGGACAGAATCAGCCCCAGCATTTT
CASSYGQNQPQHF
>TRBV4-3|NA|TRBJ1-1|NA
TGCGCCAGCAGCCAAGATAAACAGCTGGTAGTGAACACTGAAGCTTTCTTT
CASSQDKQLVVNTEAFF
>TRBV18|NA|TRBJ2-2|TRBD1
TGTGCCAGCTCACCAACACAGGGGGTCGACACCGGGGAGCTGTTTTTT
CASSPTQGVDTGELFF
>TRBV9|NA|TRBJ1-2|TRBD1
TGTGCCAGCAGCGCGGACAGGGACTATGGCTACACCTTC
CASSADRDYGYTF
>TRBV7-2|NA|TRBJ1-2|NA
TGTGCCAGCAGCCCCCGGGGGGCGGGTGGCTACACCTTC
CASSPRGAGGYTF